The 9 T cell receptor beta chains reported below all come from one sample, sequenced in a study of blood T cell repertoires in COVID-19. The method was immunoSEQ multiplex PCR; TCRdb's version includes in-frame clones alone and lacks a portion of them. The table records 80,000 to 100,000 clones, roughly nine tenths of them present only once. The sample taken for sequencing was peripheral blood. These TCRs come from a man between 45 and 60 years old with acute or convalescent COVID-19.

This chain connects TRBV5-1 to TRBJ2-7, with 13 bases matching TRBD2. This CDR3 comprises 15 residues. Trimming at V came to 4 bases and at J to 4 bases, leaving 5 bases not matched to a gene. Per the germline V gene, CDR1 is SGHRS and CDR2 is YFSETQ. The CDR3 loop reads CASSGWTSGSYEQYF. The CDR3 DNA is TGCGCCAGCAGCGGGTGGACTAGCGGGAGTTACGAGCAGTACTTC.

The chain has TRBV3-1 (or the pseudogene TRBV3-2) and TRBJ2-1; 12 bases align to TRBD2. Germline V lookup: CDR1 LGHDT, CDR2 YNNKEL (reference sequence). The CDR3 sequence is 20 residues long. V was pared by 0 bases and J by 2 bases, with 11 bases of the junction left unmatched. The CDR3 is CASSQDMATSGRRTYNEQFF. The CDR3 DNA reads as TGTGCCAGCAGCCAAGATATGGCCACTAGCGGGAGGCGGACCTACAATGAGCAGTTCTTC.

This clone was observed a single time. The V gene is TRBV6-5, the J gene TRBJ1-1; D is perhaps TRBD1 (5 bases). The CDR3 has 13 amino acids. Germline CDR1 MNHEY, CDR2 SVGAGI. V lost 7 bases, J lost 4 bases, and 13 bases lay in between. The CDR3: CASTKGVGTEAFF. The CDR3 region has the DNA TGTGCCAGCACTAAAGGGGTGGGCACTGAAGCTTTCTTT.

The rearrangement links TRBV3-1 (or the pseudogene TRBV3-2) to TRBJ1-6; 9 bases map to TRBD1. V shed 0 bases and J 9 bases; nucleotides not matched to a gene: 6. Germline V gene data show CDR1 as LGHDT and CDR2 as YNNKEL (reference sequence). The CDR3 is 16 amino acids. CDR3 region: CASSQDGGQGSSPLHF. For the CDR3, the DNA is TGTGCCAGCAGCCAAGATGGGGGACAGGGAAGTTCACCCCTCCACTTT.

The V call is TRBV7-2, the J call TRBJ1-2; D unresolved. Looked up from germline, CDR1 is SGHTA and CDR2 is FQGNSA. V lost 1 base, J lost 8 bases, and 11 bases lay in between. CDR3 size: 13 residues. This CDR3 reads CASSLGLGFGYTF. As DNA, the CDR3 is TGTGCCAGCAGCTTAGGATTGGGCTTCGGCTACACCTTC.

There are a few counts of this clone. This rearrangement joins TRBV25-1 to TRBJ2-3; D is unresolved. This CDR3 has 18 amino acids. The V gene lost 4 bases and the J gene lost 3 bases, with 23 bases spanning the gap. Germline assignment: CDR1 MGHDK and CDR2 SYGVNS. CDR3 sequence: CASSAHPEHQGGTDTQYF. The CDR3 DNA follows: TGTGCCAGCAGTGCTCACCCGGAACACCAAGGCGGAACAGATACGCAGTATTTT.

The CDR3 nucleotides read TGTGCCAGCTCACTCAAATCAGATACGCAGTATTTT. As protein: CASSLKSDTQYF. The rearrangement joins TRBV18 to TRBJ2-3; D unclear. In germline, CDR1 is KGHSH, CDR2 LQKENI. The germline V and J ends were trimmed by 4 bases and 4 bases, with 6 bases remaining between them. The CDR3 loop spans 12 amino acids.

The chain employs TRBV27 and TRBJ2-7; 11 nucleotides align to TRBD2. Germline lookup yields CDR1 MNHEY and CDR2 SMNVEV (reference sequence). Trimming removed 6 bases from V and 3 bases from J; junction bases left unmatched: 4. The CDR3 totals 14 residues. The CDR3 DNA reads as TGTGCCAGCAGAAAACTAGCGGGAGACTACGAGCAGTACTTC. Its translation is CASRKLAGDYEQYF.

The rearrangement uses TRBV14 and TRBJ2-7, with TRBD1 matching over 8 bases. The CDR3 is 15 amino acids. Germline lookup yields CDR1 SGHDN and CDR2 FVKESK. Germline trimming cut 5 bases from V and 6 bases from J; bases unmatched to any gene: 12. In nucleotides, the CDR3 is TGTGCCAGCAGCGAACTAAAGACAGGGGTCTCCGAGCAGTACTTC. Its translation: CASSELKTGVSEQYF.